A single sample is the source of the 5 T cell receptor beta chains below, sequenced in a study of cytomegalovirus exposure and HLA in healthy donors. Primers included in the PCR were 60 Vbeta and 13 Jbeta primers. Here immunoSEQ multiplex PCR was the method, and the copy in TCRdb shows in-frame clones only, minus some. The sample has tens of thousands of clones, approximately 68% seen once. The sequencing input was PBMCs. These receptors were obtained from a boy aged 5-17 years in good health and CMV-seropositive.

The chain's CDR3 is CASSLVLTESNEKLFF. CDR3 in DNA: TGTGCCAGCAGCTTAGTCCTGACGGAGTCGAATGAAAAACTGTTTTTT. The gene calls are TRBV7-9 and TRBJ1-4; D not resolved. V lost 1 base, J lost 5 bases, and 14 bases lay in between. This CDR3 spans 16 amino acids. Germline CDR1 and CDR2: SEHNR and FQNEAQ (reference sequence).

Regarding this clone: One end of the junction does not line up with germline, which may come from a read error. DNA for the CDR3: TGCGCCAGCAATCAATACAGGTTCTATGGCTACCCCTTC. Its translation is CASNQYRFYGYPF. The chain employs TRBV5-1 and TRBJ1-2; D is perhaps TRBD1 (5 bases). Germline V lookup: CDR1 SGHRS, CDR2 YFSETQ. The CDR3 consists of 13 residues. Combining the CDR3 with reference TRBV5-1 and TRBJ1-2 gives the whole variable domain KAGVTQTPRYLIKTRGQQVTLSCSPISGHRSVSWYQQTPGQGLQFLFEYFSETQRNKGNFPGRFSGRQFSNSRSEMNVSTLELGDSALYLCASNQYRFYGYPFGSGTRLTVV.

This clone has a single count. V gene TRBV25-1 combines with J gene TRBJ2-7; D might be TRBD2 (6 bases). CDR3 length: 15 residues. Germline V lookup: CDR1 MGHDK, CDR2 SYGVNS. Trimming cost V 1 base and J 3 bases, with 13 bases left between them. CDR3 loop: CASSESMDGSYEQYF. Here the CDR3 DNA reads TGTGCCAGCAGTGAATCAATGGACGGGAGCTACGAGCAGTACTTC.

The J gene is TRBJ1-6, the V gene TRBV4-2, with 7 bases that match TRBD1. Germline V gene sequence: CDR1 LGHNA, CDR2 YNFKEQ. The CDR3 contains 17 residues. The trim removed 2 bases at V and 10 bases at J, leaving 14 bases unmatched. The chain's CDR3 is CASSQILGDRVSSPLHF. CDR3 DNA: TGTGCCAGCAGCCAAATCCTAGGAGACAGGGTCTCCTCACCCCTCCACTTT.

J is TRBJ2-3 and V is TRBV9; 7 bases agree with TRBD1. The CDR3 consists of 17 residues. Germline V lookup: CDR1 SGDLS, CDR2 YYNGEE. V lost 3 bases, J lost 0 bases, and 10 bases stayed unmatched. Written as DNA, the CDR3 is TGTGCCAGCAGCGCCAGGACAGGTTTCCCTAGCACAGATACGCAGTATTTT. It codes for CASSARTGFPSTDTQYF.